The 16 T cell receptor beta chains presented below share a single source sample, sequenced in a study of regulatory T cells in long-lasting Graves disease. iRepertoire HTBI primers and Arm-PCR of CDR3 regions built TCR beta libraries. MiXCR, run by TCRdb on the multiplex PCR reads, gives a single entry per CDR3 protein. The sample shows roughly 470,000 distinct CDR3 sequences, about a fifth of them seen only once. The time point is: persistent/refractory GD, antithyroid drugs over 5 years with positive TRAb. Researchers made the TCR library from RNA that was extracted from PBMCs. The sample was peripheral blood mononuclear cells (PBMCs), taken when the disease was refractory, from a patient treated with antithyroid drugs. These receptor sequences come from a female donor with Graves disease.

This clonotype was detected many times. The chain couples TRBV20-1 to TRBJ2-5; D may be TRBD1 (5 bases). Germline CDR1 is DFQATT and CDR2 is SNEGSKA (reference sequence). CDR3 length: 14 residues. Trimming cost V 4 bases and J 7 bases, with 19 bases left between them. As DNA, the CDR3 is TGCAGTGCTAACCCCACTTGGCGCCAGGGGACCCAGTACTTC. Translated: CSANPTWRQGTQYF.

The table lists this clonotype with a few counts. The chain joins TRBV29-1 to TRBJ2-7; TRBD1 matches 7 bases. The CDR3 runs to 13 residues. Germline CDR1 is SQVTM and CDR2 is ANQGSEA. V was clipped by 5 bases and J by 3 bases; unmatched bases: 7. The CDR3 nucleotides read TGCAGCGTTTGGGGACAGTGGGGCTACGAGCAGTACTTC. Translated, it gives CSVWGQWGYEQYF.

A note on this clonotype: A much more abundant neighbour one base away suggests this may be a read error. The CDR3 sequence: CASSSWENMSTEAFF. For the CDR3, the DNA is TGTGCCAGCAGTTCTTGGGAAAACATGAGCACTGAAGCTTTCTTT. The V gene is TRBV6-2 or TRBV6-3, the J gene TRBJ1-1; no definite D call. With 4 bases removed from V and 4 bases from J, the gap between germline ends came to 16 bases. Germline CDR1 and CDR2: MNHEY and SVGEGT. The CDR3 length is 15 residues.

This clonotype has ten or more counts. V gene TRBV29-1 combines with J gene TRBJ2-5; 7 nucleotides line up with TRBD2. Per germline, CDR1 SQVTM and CDR2 ANQGSEA. V was clipped by 3 bases and J by 0 bases; unmatched bases: 13. The CDR3 is 17 amino acids. The CDR3 loop reads CSVDGLEAGRYQETQYF. The DNA for the CDR3 is TGCAGCGTTGACGGCCTCGAAGCGGGACGGTACCAAGAGACCCAGTACTTC. The full variable domain, its missing parts supplied by reference TRBV29-1 and TRBJ2-5, is SAVISQKPSRDICQRGTSLTIQCQVDSQVTMMFWYRQQPGQSLTLIATANQGSEATYESGFVIDKFPISRPNLTFSTLTVSNMSPEDSSIYLCSVDGLEAGRYQETQYFGPGTRLLVL.

The V call is TRBV5-1, the J call TRBJ2-2, with unresolved D. With 3 bases removed from V and 6 bases from J, the gap between germline ends came to 9 bases. Germline values: CDR1 SGHRS, CDR2 YFSETQ. The CDR3 is 13 amino acids. This CDR3 reads CASSSPVPGELFF. The CDR3 DNA sequence: TGCGCCAGCAGCTCCCCAGTGCCCGGGGAGCTGTTTTTT.

This clonotype was picked up many times. The V gene is TRBV28, the J gene TRBJ1-2, with a tentative D call TRBD1 (5 bases). This CDR3 has 19 residues. Germline CDR1 and CDR2: MDHEN and SYDVKM. The V end lost 6 bases, the J end lost 0 bases, and 26 bases lay between the germline ends. This CDR3 reads CASRNLQALIKLANYGYTF. The DNA of the CDR3 is TGTGCCAGCAGGAATTTACAGGCTCTAATAAAATTAGCTAACTATGGCTACACCTTC.

This clonotype was counted at least ten times. The rearrangement links TRBV28 to TRBJ2-2; 7 nucleotides match TRBD2. J lost 4 bases, V lost 3 bases, and 5 bases had no gene match. From germline, CDR1 is MDHEN and CDR2 SYDVKM. The CDR3 runs 15 residues. The CDR3 spells CASSLGREITGELFF. CDR3 DNA: TGTGCCAGCAGTTTGGGGCGGGAGATCACCGGGGAGCTGTTTTTT. Complete variable domain (other parts from reference TRBV28 and TRBJ2-2): DVKVTQSSRYLVKRTGEKVFLECVQDMDHENMFWYRQDPGLGLRLIYFSYDVKMKEKGDIPEGYSVSREKKERFSLILESASTNQTSMYLCASSLGREITGELFFGEGSRLTVL.

This clonotype was recorded at least ten times. CDR3 nucleotide sequence: TGTGCCAGCAGTGCCCACCGCAGCTTATATCAGCCCCAGCATTTT. Protein product: CASSAHRSLYQPQHF. The rearrangement joins TRBV6-1 to TRBJ1-5; D remains ambiguous. This CDR3 comprises 15 residues. Trimming stripped 4 bases from V and 5 bases from J, with 15 bases between. Germline CDR1 and CDR2: MNHNS and SASEGT.

The rearrangement uses TRBV6-1 and TRBJ1-3, with TRBD1 matching 9 bases. The ends lost 6 bases at V and 6 bases at J; junction bases unmatched: 9. Germline CDR1 MNHNS, CDR2 SASEGT. This CDR3 is 15 amino acids long. The CDR3 region is CASRDGTGWENTIYF. In DNA, the CDR3 is TGTGCCAGCAGAGACGGGACAGGGTGGGAAAACACCATATATTTT.

This clonotype was seen a few times. The rearrangement links TRBV28 to TRBJ2-7; D gene unclear. The CDR3 sequence is 11 residues long. Germline V gene data show CDR1 as MDHEN and CDR2 as SYDVKM. The V gene lost 3 bases and the J gene lost 6 bases, with 6 bases spanning the gap. CDR3 nucleotides: TGTGCCAGCAGTTTTTCAATCGAGCAGTACTTC. Translated: CASSFSIEQYF.

Ten or more counts support this clonotype. The V and J genes are TRBV15 and TRBJ1-1; 7 nucleotides line up with TRBD1. This CDR3 region has 17 residues. The V gene's germline CDR1 is LNHNV and CDR2 YYDKDF (reference sequence). V lost 0 bases to trimming and J lost 5 bases; unmatched junction nucleotides: 12. For the CDR3, the DNA is TGTGCCACCAGCAGAGATAAGACAGGGTGGATTTGGACTGAAGCTTTCTTT. Amino acid sequence: CATSRDKTGWIWTEAFF.

This clonotype was detected many times. The chain has TRBV28 and TRBJ2-7; D remains ambiguous. Trimming took 6 bases from V and 3 from J, leaving 12 bases between them. Germline CDR1 MDHEN, CDR2 SYDVKM. This CDR3 contains 13 residues. DNA of the CDR3: TGTGCCAGCAGCCTCCCTGGGATCTACGAGCAGTACTTC. Translated, it gives CASSLPGIYEQYF.

V gene TRBV19 combines with J gene TRBJ2-2; D gene ambiguous. The germline V gene has CDR1 LNHDA and CDR2 SQIVND (reference sequence). Trimming pared 0 bases from V and 7 bases from J, leaving 12 bases between. The CDR3 sequence is 15 residues long. CDR3 DNA: TGTGCCAGTAGTATAGAAGTCTCGGGCGGCGGGGAGCTGTTTTTT. It translates to CASSIEVSGGGELFF.

As to this clonotype: At one end the junction does not follow the germline gene, possibly because of a read error. This chain joins TRBV5-6 and TRBJ2-7; the match to TRBD2 covers 10 bases. The CDR3 totals 14 residues. Germline V lookup: CDR1 SGHDT, CDR2 YYEEEE. CDR3 region: CASNLAGATYEQYF. CDR3 nucleotides: TGCGCCAGCAACCTAGCGGGAGCCACCTACGAGCAGTACTTC.

The table lists this clonotype with a few counts. The V gene is TRBV7-9, the J gene TRBJ2-5; perhaps TRBD2 as D (5 bases). There are 15 residues in the CDR3. CDR1 SEHNR and CDR2 FQNEAQ come from the germline V gene (reference sequence). The germline V and J ends were trimmed by 6 bases and 1 base, with 15 bases remaining between them. CDR3 residues: CASSLISAGQETQYF. As DNA, the CDR3 is TGTGCCAGCAGTCTTATATCGGCGGGCCAAGAGACCCAGTACTTC.

The chain recombines TRBV12-3 or TRBV12-4 with TRBJ2-4, with D perhaps TRBD1 (6 bases). V was trimmed by 2 bases and J by 2 bases, leaving 13 bases between them. The CDR3 length is 16 residues. The CDR3 loop is CASSLKTGATKNIQYF. In DNA form, the CDR3 reads TGTGCCAGCAGTTTAAAGACAGGTGCAACCAAAAACATTCAGTACTTC.